These 3 T cell receptor beta chains were all obtained from the same sample, sequenced in a study of shared clonotypes between healthy human individuals. Libraries were prepared by immunoSEQ multiplex PCR; TCRdb keeps only in-frame clonotypes and omits some of them. The sample has nearly 1 million clones, 76% seen once. The sequenced sample consisted of memory CD4+ T cells sorted from blood. Subset in this sample: CD45RA-negative fraction. The origin of the receptors is a man aged 18 to 30 in good health.

A few counts support this clone. The rearrangement links TRBV30 to TRBJ1-5, with D maybe TRBD1 (6 bases). This CDR3 contains 13 residues. With 2 bases removed from V and 3 bases from J, the gap between germline ends came to 8 bases. Per the germline V gene, CDR1 is GTSNPN and CDR2 is SVGIG (reference sequence). The CDR3 loop reads CAWSRDNNQPQHF. The CDR3 region has the DNA TGTGCCTGGAGTCGGGACAACAATCAGCCCCAGCATTTT.

This sequence joins TRBV7-3 and TRBJ2-1; D ambiguous. Trimming removed 2 bases from V and 5 bases from J, with 7 bases in between. The CDR3 totals 13 residues. Germline-derived CDR1 and CDR2 are SGHTA and FQGTGA. CDR3 in DNA: TGTGCCAGCAGCTTATTCCGGAACAATGAGCAGTTCTTC. It yields the protein CASSLFRNNEQFF.

The chain joins TRBV5-1 to TRBJ2-5; 7 bases are shared with TRBD1. The CDR3 totals 17 residues. Germline lookup yields CDR1 SGHRS and CDR2 YFSETQ. The trim removed 5 bases at V and 2 bases at J, leaving 15 bases unmatched. CDR3 in amino acids: CASSPFPPGTAQETQYF. The CDR3 DNA is TGCGCCAGCAGTCCCTTCCCTCCCGGGACAGCACAAGAGACCCAGTACTTC.